This T cell receptor (beta chain) was observed in a study of radiation and T cells in renal cell carcinoma. About the research overall: Nephrectomy followed 15 Gy stereotactic body radiation by 4 weeks. Study findings and constraints: Without pretreatment biopsies, baseline tumor clonotype presence was undetermined.

Details on this clone: Its antigen is still unknown.

The CDR3 is 15 amino acids. V gave up 6 bases and J gave up 1 base; unmatched junction bases: 4. CDR1 and CDR2 from the germline V gene are GTSNPN and SVGIG (reference sequence). Described time point: baseline pretreatment blood. The treatment: 15 Gy SBRT to primary tumor, nephrectomy 4 weeks later. The method was immunoSEQ multiplex PCR; TCRdb's version includes in-frame clones alone and lacks a portion of them. The data contain some 100,000 clones, 70% to 85% of them singletons. The clonotype comes from a man between 60 and 70 years old with renal cell carcinoma. Here the sequenced sample was blood, taken from a patient whose treatment included radiotherapy and nephrectomy. This chain joins TRBV30 and TRBJ2-3; 13 nucleotides align to TRBD2. The CDR3 DNA reads TGTGCCTGCGATGGACTAGCGGGAGGCACAGATACGCAGTATTTT. It specifies CACDGLAGGTDTQYF.